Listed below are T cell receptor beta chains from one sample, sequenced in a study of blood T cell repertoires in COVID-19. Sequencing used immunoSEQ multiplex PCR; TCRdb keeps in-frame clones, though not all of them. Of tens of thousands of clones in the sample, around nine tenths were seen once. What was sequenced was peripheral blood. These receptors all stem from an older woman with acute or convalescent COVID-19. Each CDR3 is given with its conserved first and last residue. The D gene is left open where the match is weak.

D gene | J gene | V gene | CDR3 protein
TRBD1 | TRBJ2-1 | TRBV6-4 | CASSEQGTGVSYNEQFF
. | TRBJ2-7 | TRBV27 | CASSLEFSSYEQYF
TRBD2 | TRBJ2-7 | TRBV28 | CASAKLAGVYEQYF
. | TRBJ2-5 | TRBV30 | CAWNRSPKETQYF
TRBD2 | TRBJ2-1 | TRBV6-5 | CASSETWREGRFF
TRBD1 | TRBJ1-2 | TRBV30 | CAWSGGGGRSYGYTF
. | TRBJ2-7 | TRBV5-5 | CASSTTGGEQYF
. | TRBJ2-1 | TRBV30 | CAWKILRAAYNEQFF
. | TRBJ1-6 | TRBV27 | CASSLRSREYNSPLHF
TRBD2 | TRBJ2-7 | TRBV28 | CASSLAGTTYEQYF
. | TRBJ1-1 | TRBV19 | CASSMGSQVTEAFF
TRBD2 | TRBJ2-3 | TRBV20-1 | CSASYSGGTTDTQYF
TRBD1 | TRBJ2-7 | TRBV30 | CAWAGQGTYEQYF
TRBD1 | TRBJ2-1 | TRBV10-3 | CAISAEGALGNEQFF
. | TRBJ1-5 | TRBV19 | CASSIPRGDQPQHF
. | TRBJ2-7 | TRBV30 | CAWSVSPGKYEQYF
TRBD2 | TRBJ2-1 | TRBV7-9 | CASSLSGSLYNEQFF
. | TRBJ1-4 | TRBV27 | CASSLVRATNEKLFF
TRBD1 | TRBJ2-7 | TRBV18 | CASSPGQGAYEQYF
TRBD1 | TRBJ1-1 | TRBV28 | CASSLWGQRAFF
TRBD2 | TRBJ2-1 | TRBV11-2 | CASRGTSGDNEQFF
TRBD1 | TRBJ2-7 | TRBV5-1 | CASSLQGQGNEQYF
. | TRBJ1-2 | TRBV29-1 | CSVERNLGEGGYTF
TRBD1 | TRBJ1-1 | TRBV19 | CASSIYRGVNTEAFF
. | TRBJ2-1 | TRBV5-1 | CASSLVGGSADEQFF
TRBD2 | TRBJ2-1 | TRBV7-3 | CASSISGSGWDEQFF
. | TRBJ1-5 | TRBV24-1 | CATSDSYQPQHF
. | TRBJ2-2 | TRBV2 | CASRLSKNTGELFF
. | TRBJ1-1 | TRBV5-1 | CASSLKGDTEAFF
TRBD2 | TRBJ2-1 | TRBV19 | CASSIGPGLQTYNEQFF
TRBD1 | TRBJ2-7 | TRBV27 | CASSLTGRGSSYEQYF
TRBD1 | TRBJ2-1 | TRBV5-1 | CASSLGTGEHNEQFF
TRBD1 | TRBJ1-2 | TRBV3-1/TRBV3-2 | CASSQMTGTYGYTF
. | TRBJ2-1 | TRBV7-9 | CASSPLTIATNEQFF
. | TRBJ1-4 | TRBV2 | CASSLDRTEVEKLFF